The following is a T cell receptor (beta chain) sequence with its context. Its target is not known. The CDR3 sequence is 16 residues long. CDR1 is KGHSH and CDR2 is LQKENI in the germline V gene. The germline V and J ends were trimmed by 1 base and 0 bases, with 12 bases remaining between them. It was with 60 Vbeta and 13 Jbeta primers that the PCR ran. The method was immunoSEQ multiplex PCR; TCRdb's version includes in-frame clones alone and lacks a portion of them. The sample shows under 200,000 clones, around 80% of them seen only once. These data are taken from a study of cytomegalovirus exposure and HLA in healthy donors. Whole-study findings and limits: The likely origin of a cluster of highly shared sequence variants was a sequencing artifact. A missense variant in DCLRE1C was later tied to TCR beta V- and J-gene trimming.

This chain uses TRBV18 with TRBJ1-1; tentative D call: TRBD1 (6 bases). This TCR derives from a man in his forties in good health and CMV-seronegative. The sequenced sample was PBMCs. DNA for the CDR3: TGTGCCAGCTCACCACTCCAGGGGAACATGAACACTGAAGCTTTCTTT. Protein product: CASSPLQGNMNTEAFF.